Listed below are T cell receptor beta chains from one sample, sequenced in a study of T cells after yellow fever vaccination. Each CDR3 protein is one row after TCRdb ran MiXCR on the 5' RACE reads. Of hundreds of thousands of distinct CDR3 sequences listed, around 12% are singletons. The sample in question was PBMCs, obtained on the day of the yellow fever booster vaccination. Receptors originate from a young man who received the YFV17D yellow fever vaccine. Both conserved end residues are part of each CDR3.

v_gene	j_gene	CDR3aa
TRBV9	TRBJ2-3	CASSPSLFGGTDTQYF
TRBV7-9	TRBJ1-5	CASSAIGGENQPQHF
TRBV27	TRBJ2-2	CASRTSGELFF
TRBV6-1	TRBJ2-1	CASTGLAGYNEQFF
TRBV27	TRBJ2-7	CASSYRLAGAEQYF
TRBV20-1	TRBJ2-3	CSALTWTDTQYF
TRBV5-1	TRBJ2-1	CASSSLGDYDGRGQFF
TRBV5-1	TRBJ2-1	CASSSSGRRSSYNEQFF
TRBV12-3/TRBV12-4	TRBJ2-7	CASSLQGEIYEQYF
TRBV27	TRBJ1-5	CASSRWSNQPQHF
TRBV2	TRBJ2-7	CASRDPGQGSPSVF
TRBV18	TRBJ1-5	CASSRTGSRGSNQPQHF
TRBV7-3	TRBJ1-6	CASSLGTNSPLHF
TRBV12-3/TRBV12-4	TRBJ2-1	CASSEGLAGNYNEQFF
TRBV11-3	TRBJ2-3	CASSFRDRSTDTQYF